This entry concerns a single T cell receptor beta chain. Its matching antigen is unknown. Primers: 60 Vbeta forward and 13 Jbeta reverse. The protocol was immunoSEQ multiplex PCR, while the TCRdb copy is restricted to in-frame clones and leaves out a portion. The sample shows about 130,000 clones, around four fifths of them seen only once. These data belong to a study of cytomegalovirus exposure and HLA in healthy donors. Study-level background: Roughly four fifths of approximately 400 genotyped donors fell in the Caucasian-associated ancestry cluster.

Broader study findings: A later examination showed that TCR association rates differed by HLA locus, with DRB1 most and HLA-C fewest.

The source is a boy aged 2 to 10 in good health and CMV-seronegative. Sequenced material: PBMCs.

The CDR3 DNA is TGTGCCAGCAGTGCGGAGGGGGCGGGGGGGCACTGGCATGAGCAGTTCTTC. Its protein product is CASSAEGAGGHWHEQFF. The rearrangement joins TRBV6-4 to TRBJ2-1; TRBD2 matches at 9 bases. Germline V CDR1 and CDR2: MRHNA, SNTAGT. This CDR3 has 17 residues. V lost 4 bases and J lost 8; bases outside the gene matches: 15.